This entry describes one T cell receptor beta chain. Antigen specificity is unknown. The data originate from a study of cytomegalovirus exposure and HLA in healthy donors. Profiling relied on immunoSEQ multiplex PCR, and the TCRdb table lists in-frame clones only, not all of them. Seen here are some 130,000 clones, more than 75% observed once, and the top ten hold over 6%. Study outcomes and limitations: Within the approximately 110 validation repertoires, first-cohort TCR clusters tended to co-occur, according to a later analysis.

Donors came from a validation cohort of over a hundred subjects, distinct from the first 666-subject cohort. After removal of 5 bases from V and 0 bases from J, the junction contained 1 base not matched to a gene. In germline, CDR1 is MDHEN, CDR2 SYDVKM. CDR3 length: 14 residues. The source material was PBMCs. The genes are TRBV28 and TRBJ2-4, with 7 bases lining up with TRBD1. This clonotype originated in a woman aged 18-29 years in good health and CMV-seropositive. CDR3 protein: CASSEGAAKNIQYF. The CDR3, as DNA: TGTGCCAGCAGTGAGGGGGCAGCCAAAAACATTCAGTACTTC. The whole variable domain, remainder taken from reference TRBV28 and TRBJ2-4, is DVKVTQSSRYLVKRTGEKVFLECVQDMDHENMFWYRQDPGLGLRLIYFSYDVKMKEKGDIPEGYSVSREKKERFSLILESASTNQTSMYLCASSEGAAKNIQYFGAGTRLSVL.